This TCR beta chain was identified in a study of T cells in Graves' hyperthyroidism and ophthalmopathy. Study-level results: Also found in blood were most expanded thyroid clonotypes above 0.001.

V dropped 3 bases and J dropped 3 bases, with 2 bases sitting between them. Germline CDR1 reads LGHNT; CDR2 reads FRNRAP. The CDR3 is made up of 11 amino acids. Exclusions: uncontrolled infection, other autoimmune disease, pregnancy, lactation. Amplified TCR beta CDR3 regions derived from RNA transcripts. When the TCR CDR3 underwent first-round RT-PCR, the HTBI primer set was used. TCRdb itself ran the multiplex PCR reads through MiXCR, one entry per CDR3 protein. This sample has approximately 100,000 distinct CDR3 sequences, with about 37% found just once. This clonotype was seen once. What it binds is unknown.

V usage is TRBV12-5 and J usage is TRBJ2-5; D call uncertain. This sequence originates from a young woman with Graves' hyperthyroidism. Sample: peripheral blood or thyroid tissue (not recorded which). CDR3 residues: CASGFEETQYF. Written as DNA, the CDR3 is TGTGCTAGTGGTTTTGAAGAGACCCAGTACTTC.